The entry that follows covers one T cell receptor beta chain sequence. Ligated cDNA underwent four rounds of PCR with nested alpha and beta constant region primers and SP2. Via MiXCR, TCRdb re-called the 5' RACE reads, giving one row per CDR3 protein. The sample lists 55,000 to 65,000 distinct CDR3 sequences, 6.5% to 9% seen once, with under 25% in the top ten. With V trimmed by 3 bases and J by 7 bases, 6 bases remained unmatched. Germline V lookup: CDR1 SGHDT, CDR2 YYEEEE. The CDR3 runs to 15 residues. The library had UMIs added by 3' ligation of an oligonucleotide to TCR cDNA. This entry belongs to a study of naive and memory T cell subsets.

The V and J genes are TRBV5-6 and TRBJ1-6; 8 bases fit TRBD1. This TCR came from a female donor in good health. CDR3 in DNA: TGTGCCAGCAGCTCCTACAGGGGGTGGAATTCACCCCTCCACTTT. This sequence encodes CASSSYRGWNSPLHF.